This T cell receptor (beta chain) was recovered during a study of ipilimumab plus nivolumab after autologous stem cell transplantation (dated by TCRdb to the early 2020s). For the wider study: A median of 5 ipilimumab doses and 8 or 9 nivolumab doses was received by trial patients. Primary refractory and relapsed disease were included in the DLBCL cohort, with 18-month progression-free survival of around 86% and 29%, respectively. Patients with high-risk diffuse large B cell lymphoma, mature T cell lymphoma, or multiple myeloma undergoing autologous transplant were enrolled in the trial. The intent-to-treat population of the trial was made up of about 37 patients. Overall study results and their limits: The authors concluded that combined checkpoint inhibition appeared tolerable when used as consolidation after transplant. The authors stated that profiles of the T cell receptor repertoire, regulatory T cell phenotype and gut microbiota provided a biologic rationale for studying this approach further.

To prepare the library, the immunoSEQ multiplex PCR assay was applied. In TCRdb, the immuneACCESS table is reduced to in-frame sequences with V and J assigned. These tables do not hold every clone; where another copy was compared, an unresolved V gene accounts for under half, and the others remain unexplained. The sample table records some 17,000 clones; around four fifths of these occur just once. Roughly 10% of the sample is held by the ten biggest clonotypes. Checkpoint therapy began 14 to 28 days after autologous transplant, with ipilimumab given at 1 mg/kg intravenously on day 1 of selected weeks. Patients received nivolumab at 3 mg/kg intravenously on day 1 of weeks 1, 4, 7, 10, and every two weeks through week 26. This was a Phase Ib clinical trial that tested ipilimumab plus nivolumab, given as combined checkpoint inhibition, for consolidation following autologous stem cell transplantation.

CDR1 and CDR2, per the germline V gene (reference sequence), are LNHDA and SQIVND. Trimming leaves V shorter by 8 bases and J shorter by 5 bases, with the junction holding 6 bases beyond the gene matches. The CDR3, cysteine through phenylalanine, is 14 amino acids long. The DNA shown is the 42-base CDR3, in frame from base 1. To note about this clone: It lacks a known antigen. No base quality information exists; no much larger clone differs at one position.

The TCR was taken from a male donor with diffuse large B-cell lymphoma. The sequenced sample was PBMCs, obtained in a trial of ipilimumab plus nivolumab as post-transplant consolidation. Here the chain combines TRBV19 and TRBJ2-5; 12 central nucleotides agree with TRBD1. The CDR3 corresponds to CASGGTGGGETQYF. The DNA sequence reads TGTGCCAGTGGTGGGACAGGGGGCGGGGAGACCCAGTACTTC.